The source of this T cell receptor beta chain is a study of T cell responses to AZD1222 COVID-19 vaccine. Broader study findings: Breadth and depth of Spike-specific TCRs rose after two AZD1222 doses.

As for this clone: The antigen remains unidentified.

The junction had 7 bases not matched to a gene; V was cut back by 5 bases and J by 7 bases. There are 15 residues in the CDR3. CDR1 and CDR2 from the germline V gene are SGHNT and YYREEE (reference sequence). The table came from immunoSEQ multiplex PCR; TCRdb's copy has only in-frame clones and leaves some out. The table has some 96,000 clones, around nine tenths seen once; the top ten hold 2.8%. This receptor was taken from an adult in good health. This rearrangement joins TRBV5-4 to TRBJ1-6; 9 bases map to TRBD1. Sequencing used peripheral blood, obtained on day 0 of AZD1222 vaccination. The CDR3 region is CASSRGQGQNSPLHF. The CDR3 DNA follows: TGTGCCAGCAGTCGAGGACAGGGGCAAAATTCACCCCTCCACTTT. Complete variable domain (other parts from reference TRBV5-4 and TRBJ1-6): ETGVTQSPTHLIKTRGQQVTLRCSSQSGHNTVSWYQQALGQGPQFIFQYYREEENGRGNFPPRFSGLQFPNYSSELNVNALELDDSALYLCASSRGQGQNSPLHFGNGTRLTVT.